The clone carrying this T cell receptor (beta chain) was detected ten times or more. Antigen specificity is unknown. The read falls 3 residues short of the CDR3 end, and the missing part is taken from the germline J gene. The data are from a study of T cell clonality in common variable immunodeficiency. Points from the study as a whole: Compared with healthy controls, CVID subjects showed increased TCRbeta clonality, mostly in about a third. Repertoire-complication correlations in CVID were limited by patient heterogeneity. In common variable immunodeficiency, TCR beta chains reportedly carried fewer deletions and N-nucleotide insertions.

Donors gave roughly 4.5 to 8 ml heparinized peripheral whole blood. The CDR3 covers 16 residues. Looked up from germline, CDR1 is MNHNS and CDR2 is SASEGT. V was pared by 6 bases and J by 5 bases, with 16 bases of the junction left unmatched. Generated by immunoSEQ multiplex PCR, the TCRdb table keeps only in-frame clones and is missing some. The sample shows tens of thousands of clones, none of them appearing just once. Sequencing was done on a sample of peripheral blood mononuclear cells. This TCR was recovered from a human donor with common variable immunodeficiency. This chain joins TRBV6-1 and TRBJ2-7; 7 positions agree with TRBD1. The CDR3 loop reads CASREMGQKLRHEQYF. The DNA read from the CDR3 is TGTGCCAGCAGGGAAATGGGACAGAAACTTCGGCACGAG.